The 12 T cell receptor beta chains below were found in one sample sequenced in a study of blood T cell repertoires in COVID-19. Clones were sequenced by immunoSEQ multiplex PCR, and TCRdb holds only the in-frame ones, with some missing. The data show 150,000 or so clones, roughly 84% seen once. The sample consisted of peripheral blood. The source is a woman in her 50s with COVID-19, enrolled during active disease.

The CDR3 spells CASSSLGANTGELFF. CDR3 nucleotides: TGTGCCAGCAGCTCATTAGGGGCGAACACCGGGGAGCTGTTTTTT. The chain carries TRBV27 and TRBJ2-2, with D tentatively TRBD1 (5 bases). Trimming left V 6 bases short and J 0 bases short, with 11 bases between. Germline CDR1 and CDR2: MNHEY and SMNVEV (reference sequence). This CDR3 has 15 amino acids.

This clone was observed once. The chain carries TRBV7-2 and TRBJ2-1; 9 nucleotides agree with TRBD1. The ends lost 5 bases at V and 6 bases at J; junction bases unmatched: 5. The CDR3 is 14 residues long. Germline V gene sequence: CDR1 SGHTA, CDR2 FQGNSA. CDR3 nucleotides: TGTGCCAGCAGCGGGGGGACAGGGTCCAATGAGCAGTTCTTC. It translates to CASSGGTGSNEQFF.

The chain recombines TRBV3-1 (or the pseudogene TRBV3-2) with TRBJ2-7; 14 positions agree with TRBD2. The CDR3 consists of 17 residues. V lost 6 bases to trimming and J lost 7 bases; unmatched junction nucleotides: 14. CDR1 is LGHDT, CDR2 YNNKEL, per germline (reference sequence). The CDR3 loop is CASRHGTSGGNPGEQYF. The CDR3, as DNA: TGTGCCAGCAGACACGGGACTAGCGGGGGCAATCCGGGGGAGCAGTACTTC.

A single count supports this clone. The rearrangement uses TRBV6-5 and TRBJ2-3; 7 bases are shared with TRBD1. The CDR3 is 12 amino acids. CDR1 is MNHEY, CDR2 SVGAGI, per germline. V shed 7 bases, J shed 10 bases, and the junction held 8 bases outside the gene matches. The chain's CDR3 is CASTSQGSAQYF. CDR3 sequence (DNA): TGTGCCAGCACCTCACAGGGGTCGGCGCAGTATTTT.

CDR3 sequence (DNA): TGTGCCAGCAGCTTTCTCAGTGCAGGGTTAAACATTCAGTACTTC. Encoded protein: CASSFLSAGLNIQYF. V is TRBV7-9 and J is TRBJ2-4, with TRBD1 as a possible D gene (5 bases). Germline-derived CDR1 and CDR2 are SEHNR and FQNEAQ (reference sequence). The CDR3 runs 15 residues. V lost 3 bases, J lost 6 bases, and 15 bases lay in between.

This chain joins TRBV19 and TRBJ1-1; D is unresolved. The CDR3 is made up of 14 amino acids. Germline CDR1 reads LNHDA; CDR2 reads SQIVND (reference sequence). Trimming left V 5 bases short and J 2 bases short, with 12 bases between. The DNA for the CDR3 is TGTGCCAGTAGTGAAGTATCGCGAAACACTGAAGCTTTCTTT. Its protein product is CASSEVSRNTEAFF.

The rearrangement uses TRBV7-2 and TRBJ2-3, with 8 bases identical to TRBD2. Trimming removed 1 base from V and 2 bases from J; junction bases left unmatched: 11. Germline V gene data show CDR1 as SGHTA and CDR2 as FQGNSA. There are 18 residues in the CDR3. For the CDR3, the DNA is TGTGCCAGCAGCTTAGGAGCCCTCCCGGGGGGGCCCACAGATACGCAGTATTTT. Amino acids: CASSLGALPGGPTDTQYF.

This sequence joins TRBV30 and TRBJ1-1, with D perhaps matching TRBD1 (5 bases). Trimming cost V 7 bases and J 0 bases, with 18 bases left between them. Per the germline V gene, CDR1 is GTSNPN and CDR2 is SVGIG (reference sequence). This CDR3 region has 15 residues. The CDR3 reads CAFHLWGGLNTEAFF. CDR3 nucleotides: TGTGCCTTCCACCTCTGGGGGGGTCTGAACACTGAAGCTTTCTTT.

This rearrangement joins TRBV30 to TRBJ2-6; TRBD1 matches 9 bases. The CDR3 runs 17 residues. V gave up 3 bases and J gave up 4 bases; unmatched junction bases: 10. The germline gives CDR1 GTSNPN, CDR2 SVGIG (reference sequence). DNA of the CDR3: TGTGCCTGGAGCCCCGGACAGGGGCGCAGCGGGGCCAACGTCCTGACTTTC. Translating it yields CAWSPGQGRSGANVLTF. Full variable domain (outside the CDR3, taken from reference TRBV30 and TRBJ2-6): SQTIHQWPATLVQPVGSPLSLECTVEGTSNPNLYWYRQAAGRGLQLLFYSVGIGQISSEVPQNLSASRPQDRQFILSSKKLLLSDSGFYLCAWSPGQGRSGANVLTFGAGSRLTVL.

J is TRBJ2-3 and V is TRBV12-5; 8 bases line up with TRBD2. Unmatched junction bases numbered 6, after V lost 5 bases and J lost 2 bases. The CDR3 consists of 15 residues. Germline lookup yields CDR1 LGHNT and CDR2 FRNRAP. The CDR3: CASGRGLAITDTQYF. CDR3 coding DNA: TGTGCTAGTGGTCGAGGACTAGCTATCACAGATACGCAGTATTTT.

CDR3 loop: CASSLLVGAKNEQFF. CDR3 DNA sequence: TGTGCCAGCAGTTTATTGGTGGGGGCGAAGAATGAGCAGTTCTTC. The chain uses TRBV28 and TRBJ2-1; weak D call: TRBD1 (6 bases). The CDR3 has 15 amino acids. The V end lost 1 base, the J end lost 7 bases, and 14 bases lay between the germline ends. Germline CDR1 is MDHEN and CDR2 is SYDVKM.

The chain employs TRBV3-1 (or the pseudogene TRBV3-2) and TRBJ1-5; no reliable D call. The CDR3 covers 15 residues. From germline, CDR1 is LGHDT and CDR2 YNNKEL (reference sequence). V was pared by 1 base and J by 7 bases, with 14 bases between. CDR3 in amino acids: CASSQGEGGRQPQHF. The DNA of the CDR3 is TGTGCCAGCAGCCAAGGTGAGGGCGGGCGGCAGCCCCAGCATTTT.